This TCR beta chain was sequenced during a study of blood T cell repertoires in COVID-19. For the study at large: Some COVID-19 samples were acute and others convalescent; all came from the United States, Italy and Spain. T cells, B-cell-depleted T cells, or PBMCs supplied cDNA or gDNA.

V was trimmed by 1 base and J by 1 base, leaving 11 bases between them. From germline, CDR1 is SGDLS and CDR2 YYNGEE. The CDR3 consists of 16 residues. Original processing notes: Amplification of reference gene primers was used by the study to estimate nucleated cell counts. Assay: immunoSEQ multiplex PCR; the TCRdb copy retains only in-frame clones and omits some. The DNA was the basis for D and trimming; V, J and clone size are from that table. This repertoire shows fewer than 500,000 clones, 75% to 90% found once; its top ten account for approximately 4.5%. The chain links TRBV9 to TRBJ2-2, with D maybe TRBD2 (6 bases). The clonotype comes from a woman aged 25-40 years with acute or convalescent COVID-19. The sequencing input was peripheral blood. In DNA form, the CDR3 reads TGTGCCAGCAGCGTAAGCGGGTCGTTGAACACCGGGGAGCTGTTTTTT. Translating gives CASSVSGSLNTGELFF.